The next 8 T cell receptor beta chains were all read from a single sample in a study of blood T cell repertoires in COVID-19. Assay: immunoSEQ multiplex PCR; the TCRdb copy retains only in-frame clones and omits some. Among more than 85,000 clones listed, roughly 92% were seen once. The sequenced sample consisted of peripheral blood. All receptors come from a man between 65 and 85 years old with acute or convalescent COVID-19.

This chain connects TRBV28 to TRBJ1-6; D ambiguous. Germline V CDR1 and CDR2: MDHEN, SYDVKM. The CDR3 has 15 amino acids. V was clipped by 5 bases and J by 1 base, with 9 bases between them. Written as DNA, the CDR3 is TGTGCCAGCAGTGATGGGCTGTCCTATAATTCACCCCTCCACTTT. It translates to CASSDGLSYNSPLHF.

The chain links TRBV5-5 to TRBJ1-4, with TRBD1 matching 7 bases. This CDR3 comprises 16 residues. The germline V gene encodes CDR1 SGHKS and CDR2 YYEKEE (reference sequence). The ends lost 2 bases at V and 7 bases at J; junction bases unmatched: 11. In DNA, the CDR3 is TGTGCCAGCAGCTTTGATATAAGGGACAGCTTTGAAAAACTGTTTTTT. Its protein is CASSFDIRDSFEKLFF.

This clone has only one observation. CDR3 bases: TGTGCCACCAGTGATTTTAGCGGACTTCCAGCTTTCTTT. It codes for CATSDFSGLPAFF. The chain uses TRBV24-1 and TRBJ1-1; D is undetermined. Trimming left V 1 base short and J 10 bases short, with 12 bases between. This CDR3 comprises 13 residues. Germline V lookup: CDR1 KGHDR, CDR2 SFDVKD.

The chain combines TRBV5-4 with TRBJ2-3; 7 nucleotides match TRBD2. Trimming at V came to 0 bases and at J to 3 bases, leaving 4 bases not matched to a gene. The CDR3 length is 15 residues. The germline CDR1 and CDR2 sequences are SGHNT and YYREEE (reference sequence). This CDR3 reads CASSLGGGPTDTQYF. In DNA, the CDR3 is TGTGCCAGCAGCTTGGGGGGAGGGCCTACAGATACGCAGTATTTT.

The chain is built from TRBV3-1 (or the pseudogene TRBV3-2) and TRBJ2-3, with 7 bases aligning to TRBD1. With V trimmed by 1 base and J by 2 bases, 3 bases remained unmatched. The CDR3 runs 15 residues. Germline V gene data show CDR1 as LGHDT and CDR2 as YNNKEL (reference sequence). In nucleotides, the CDR3 is TGTGCCAGCAGCCAAGGAGGGGGCATCACAGATACGCAGTATTTT. Translation gives CASSQGGGITDTQYF.

V usage is TRBV28 and J usage is TRBJ1-5; D is unresolved. Germline CDR1 and CDR2: MDHEN and SYDVKM. The V gene lost 4 bases and the J gene lost 5 bases, with 3 bases spanning the gap. The CDR3 has 11 residues. The CDR3: CASSSYQPQHF. CDR3 coding DNA: TGTGCCAGCAGTTCATATCAGCCCCAGCATTTT.

The chain joins TRBV29-1 to TRBJ1-2, with 7 nucleotides matching TRBD1. In germline, CDR1 is SQVTM, CDR2 ANQGSEA. V was clipped by 6 bases and J by 7 bases; unmatched bases: 14. The length of the CDR3 is 14 residues. CDR3 loop: CSVARLRQGAGYTF. In DNA form, the CDR3 reads TGCAGCGTAGCCCGCCTCAGACAGGGTGCTGGCTACACCTTC.

The V and J genes are TRBV28 and TRBJ1-6; no reliable D call. Germline CDR1 reads MDHEN; CDR2 reads SYDVKM. The V gene lost 6 bases and the J gene lost 6 bases, with 12 bases spanning the gap. The CDR3 contains 14 residues. The CDR3 DNA reads TGTGCCAGCAGAGAGGGTTTGGGTAATTCACCCCTCCACTTT. Translating gives CASREGLGNSPLHF.